The 16 T cell receptor beta chains below all came from one sample that was sequenced in a study of T cell repertoires in cytomegalovirus infection (dated by TCRdb to between 2018 and 2021). The treatment or condition label for this specimen denotes: in vitro stimulation with specific CMV peptide epitopes to enrich CMV-specific T cells. Sequenced on an Illumina HiSeq 1500. The public reads were reanalyzed by TCRdb: fastp trimming at Q25, MiXCR alignment, in-frame beta chains only. One record per CDR3 amino acid sequence lists the most common genes and DNA. A total of around 360,000 distinct CDR3 sequences appear in this sample, just under 35% of them only once. The biggest ten clones account for around an eighth of the sample. These receptors' antigens are unknown. The specimen comprised cultured PBMCs, sampled from culture after CMV antigen stimulation. The receptors were gathered from a human donor in good health (CMV status not recorded). Some clones in this sample may be carry-over from other donors' samples.

The table lists this clonotype with many counts. The chain joins TRBV7-2 to TRBJ2-1; D not certain. V was pared by 2 bases and J by 8 bases, with 10 bases between. Germline V gene data show CDR1 as SGHTA and CDR2 as FQGNSA. CDR3 length: 13 residues. CDR3 sequence (DNA): TGTGCCAGCAGCTTAAGGTCAAAAGATGAGCAGTTCTTC. Its translation: CASSLRSKDEQFF.

This clonotype was observed at least ten times. This rearrangement joins TRBV7-2 to TRBJ1-2; 7 nucleotides align to TRBD1. In germline, CDR1 is SGHTA, CDR2 FQGNSA. Germline trimming cut 5 bases from V and 2 bases from J; bases unmatched to any gene: 8. The CDR3 covers 15 residues. The CDR3 coding sequence is TGTGCCAGCAGCCCGGAGGCGACAGGGAACTATGGCTACACCTTC. The encoded protein is CASSPEATGNYGYTF.

This chain links TRBV7-2 with TRBJ2-1; 12 positions match TRBD2. V lost 5 bases to trimming and J lost 10 bases; unmatched junction nucleotides: 9. CDR3 length equals 15 residues. The germline gives CDR1 SGHTA, CDR2 FQGNSA. The CDR3 sequence: CASSLLAGGPGEQFF. The CDR3 DNA reads TGTGCCAGCAGCCTTCTAGCGGGAGGGCCGGGCGAGCAGTTCTTC.

This clonotype has just a few counts. J is TRBJ2-3 and V is TRBV28, with D possibly being TRBD2 (6 bases). The CDR3 contains 15 residues. The germline gives CDR1 MDHEN, CDR2 SYDVKM. With 5 bases removed from V and 2 bases from J, the gap between germline ends came to 14 bases. CDR3 DNA: TGTGCCAGCAGTGGGGTTAGCGGCACCACAGATACGCAGTATTTT. Its protein is CASSGVSGTTDTQYF. The full variable domain, completed using reference TRBV28 and TRBJ2-3, is DVKVTQSSRYLVKRTGEKVFLECVQDMDHENMFWYRQDPGLGLRLIYFSYDVKMKEKGDIPEGYSVSREKKERFSLILESASTNQTSMYLCASSGVSGTTDTQYFGPGTRLTVL.

V usage is TRBV7-2 and J usage is TRBJ1-1; 7 bases match TRBD1. The CDR3 runs to 15 residues. The V and J ends lost 5 bases and 1 base, in that order; junction bases with no gene match: 7. CDR1 and CDR2 (germline): SGHTA, FQGNSA. Written as DNA, the CDR3 is TGTGCCAGCAGCCAACAGGGGAGAGGGAACACTGAAGCTTTCTTT. Translation gives CASSQQGRGNTEAFF.

This clonotype showed up many times. The chain employs TRBV12-3 or TRBV12-4 and TRBJ2-7, with D possibly being TRBD1 or TRBD2 (5 bases each). V was trimmed by 8 bases and J by 2 bases, leaving 19 bases between them. The CDR3 contains 15 residues. The CDR3 sequence: CASSPGAWTTYEQYF. CDR3 nucleotides: TGTGCCAGCTCCCCCGGGGCTTGGACAACCTACGAGCAGTACTTC.

Ten or more counts support this clonotype. The V and J genes are TRBV12-3 or TRBV12-4 and TRBJ1-5; D might be TRBD1 (5 bases). This CDR3 contains 15 residues. V lost 0 bases to trimming and J lost 5 bases, with 11 bases between them. The CDR3 DNA sequence: TGTGCCAGCAGTTTAGCTGCAGGGACCTATCAGCCCCAGCATTTT. Translating gives CASSLAAGTYQPQHF.

The chain uses TRBV9 and TRBJ2-2; 12 positions agree with TRBD2. Germline V gene sequence: CDR1 SGDLS, CDR2 YYNGEE. The junction had 9 bases not matched to a gene; V was cut back by 3 bases and J by 3 bases. The CDR3 extends over 18 amino acids. The CDR3 loop is CASSAGLAGKWYTGELFF. CDR3 in DNA: TGTGCCAGCAGCGCAGGACTAGCGGGAAAATGGTACACCGGGGAGCTGTTTTTT. Filled out from reference TRBV9 and TRBJ2-2, the complete variable domain reads DSGVTQTPKHLITATGQRVTLRCSPRSGDLSVYWYQQSLDQGLQFLIQYYNGEERAKGNILERFSAQQFPDLHSELNLSSLELGDSALYFCASSAGLAGKWYTGELFFGEGSRLTVL.

This clonotype has ten or more counts. CDR3 region: CASSLRPTNEKLFF. CDR3 DNA: TGTGCCAGCAGCTTACGACCAACTAATGAAAAACTGTTTTTT. V usage is TRBV7-8 and J usage is TRBJ1-4; D is unclear. The CDR3 has 14 amino acids. V was shortened by 2 bases and J by 0 bases, with 4 bases between the two germline ends. Germline CDR1 is SGHVS and CDR2 is FQNEAQ. Drawing the rest from reference TRBV7-8 and TRBJ1-4, the complete variable domain is GAGVSQSPRYKVAKRGQDVALRCDPISGHVSLFWYQQALGQGPEFLTYFQNEAQLDKSGLPSDRFFAERPEGSVSTLKIQRTQQEDSAVYLCASSLRPTNEKLFFGSGTQLSVL.

Concerning this clonotype: One end of the junction is discordant with germline, which a read error may explain. The genes are TRBV4-1 and TRBJ2-2; possibly TRBD2 for D (6 bases). The CDR3 loop spans 15 amino acids. Germline-derived CDR1 and CDR2 are MGHRA and YSYEKL. This chain's CDR3 is CASSPQGGGTGELFF. The CDR3, as DNA: TGTGCCAGCAGCCCCCAGGGAGGAGGGACCGGGGAGCTGTTTTTT.

Notes on this clonotype: Being one base from a much bigger clone, this may be a read error. Because the CDR3 is missing its conserved closing phenylalanine or tryptophan, this is likely a read error. The chain couples TRBV7-2 to TRBJ1-5; 9 nucleotides match TRBD1. This CDR3 has 18 residues. The V segment lost 1 base and the J segment 4 bases; nucleotides outside the gene matches: 11. The germline gives CDR1 SGHTA, CDR2 FQGNSA. CDR3 residues: CASSLGPEGQGYNQPQHS. The CDR3 nucleotides are TGTGCCAGCAGCTTAGGGCCGGAGGGACAGGGCTATAATCAGCCCCAGCATTCT.

The chain combines TRBV7-6 with TRBJ1-2; 9 positions match TRBD1. This CDR3 is 15 amino acids long. Germline V gives CDR1 SGHVS, CDR2 FNYEAQ. J lost 8 bases, V lost 6 bases, and 13 bases had no gene match. In DNA form, the CDR3 reads TGTGCCAGCAGTCCTCAAGTGGGACAGGGAGAAGGCTACACCTTC. It specifies CASSPQVGQGEGYTF.

This clonotype was seen repeatedly, ten times or more. This sequence joins TRBV7-2 and TRBJ2-1; D remains ambiguous. The CDR3 sequence is 14 residues long. The V and J ends lost 3 bases and 2 bases respectively, with 8 bases between them. Germline lookup yields CDR1 SGHTA and CDR2 FQGNSA. The CDR3 bases are TGTGCCAGCAGCTTCTCGTCGGCCTACAATGAGCAGTTCTTC. It encodes CASSFSSAYNEQFF.

The chain uses TRBV6-2 or TRBV6-3 and TRBJ2-3; TRBD2 matches 8 bases. Looked up from germline, CDR1 is MNHEY and CDR2 is SVGEGT. J lost 4 bases, V lost 5 bases, and 8 bases had no gene match. The length of the CDR3 is 15 residues. CDR3 sequence: CASSRAGELADTQYF. CDR3 DNA: TGTGCCAGCAGTAGAGCGGGAGAACTCGCAGATACGCAGTATTTT.

The rearrangement uses TRBV24-1 and TRBJ2-3, with 10 nucleotides matching TRBD2. The CDR3 contains 16 residues. After removal of 4 bases from V and 7 bases from J, the junction contained 10 bases not matched to a gene. The V gene's germline CDR1 is KGHDR and CDR2 SFDVKD. The CDR3 DNA follows: TGTGCCACCAGTGAACCAAGCGGGAGGGCCGTCAATACGCAGTATTTT. It yields the protein CATSEPSGRAVNTQYF.

This clonotype was seen a few times. V is TRBV28 and J is TRBJ2-2; 9 bases are shared with TRBD2. Germline V gene data show CDR1 as MDHEN and CDR2 as SYDVKM. V trimming: 9 bases; J trimming: 7 bases; junction bases outside the gene matches: 3. This CDR3 has 12 amino acids. This CDR3 is CASLAGVGELFF. The CDR3 DNA follows: TGTGCCAGTTTAGCGGGAGTCGGGGAGCTGTTTTTT.